These T cell receptor beta chains were read from a single sample in a study of T cells in Graves' hyperthyroidism and ophthalmopathy. TCRdb itself ran the multiplex PCR reads through MiXCR, one entry per CDR3 protein. The sample shows approximately 870,000 distinct CDR3 sequences, about two fifths of them seen only once. Sequencing was done on a sample of blood. The receptors were sampled from a man between 18 and 35 years old with Graves' hyperthyroidism. CDR3s include the opening cysteine and the closing phenylalanine or tryptophan. A D gene is named only where the DNA matches it firmly. Part of the rows lack a size; the others show once, few, many or a class for expanded clones.

j_gene | v_gene | d_gene | abundance | CDR3aa | CDR3nt
TRBJ2-7 | TRBV13 | TRBD2 | few | CASSYRTSGGLYEQYF | TGTGCCAGCAGCTACCGGACTAGCGGGGGCCTCTACGAGCAGTACTTC
TRBJ1-6 | TRBV6-6 | TRBD1 | few | CASSPGTGHGSPLHF | TGTGCCAGCAGTCCCGGGACAGGGCACGGCTCACCCCTCCACTTT
TRBJ1-2 | TRBV11-2 | NA | few | CASSLAPGYYGYTF | TGTGCCAGCAGCTTAGCTCCAGGATACTATGGCTACACCTTC
TRBJ2-5 | TRBV4-3 | NA | NA | CASSQEVGSQETQYF | TGCGCCAGCAGCCAAGAGGTCGGTTCCCAAGAGACCCAGTACTTC
TRBJ2-6 | TRBV7-2 | TRBD1 | NA | CASSRGQAGANVLTF | TGTGCCAGCAGCAGGGGACAGGCTGGGGCCAACGTCCTGACTTTC
TRBJ2-7 | TRBV20-1 | TRBD2 | few | CSANLADKRSYEQYF | TGCAGTGCTAATCTAGCGGATAAGAGGTCCTACGAGCAGTACTTC
TRBJ2-7 | TRBV5-5 | NA | many | CASSLADSSSYEQYF | TGTGCCAGCAGCTTGGCCGACAGTTCCTCCTACGAGCAGTACTTC
TRBJ1-4 | TRBV7-8 | NA | NA | CASRFGGLEKLFF | TGTGCCAGCAGATTTGGGGGGCTTGAAAAACTGTTTTTT
TRBJ1-1 | TRBV6-5 | NA | NA | CASSYSLGNTEAFF | TGTGCCAGCAGTTACTCGCTAGGGAACACTGAAGCTTTCTTT
TRBJ2-2 | TRBV11-3 | NA | NA | CASSLGDVFGELFF | TGTGCCAGCAGCCTAGGGGACGTGTTCGGGGAGCTGTTTTTT
TRBJ2-2 | TRBV29-1 | NA | NA | CSLNGIHRTGELFF | TGCAGTTTGAATGGGATACACCGTACCGGGGAGCTGTTTTTT
TRBJ1-2 | TRBV5-6 | NA | NA | CASSLDRENGYTF | TGTGCCAGCAGCTTGGACAGGGAGAATGGCTACACCTTC
TRBJ1-2 | TRBV29-1 | NA | NA | CSVDGGVSGNTF | TGCAGCGTTGATGGCGGGGTATCTGGAAACACCTTC
TRBJ2-5 | TRBV7-9 | TRBD2 | few | CASSSRTSAPQETQYF | TGTGCCAGCAGCTCACGGACTAGCGCCCCTCAAGAGACCCAGTACTTC
TRBJ2-5 | TRBV20-1 | TRBD2 | few | CSHPGLAGGPLETQYF | TGCAGTCACCCGGGACTAGCGGGAGGGCCGTTGGAGACCCAGTACTTC
TRBJ2-5 | TRBV29-1 | NA | many | CSVGTDQETQYF | TGCAGCGTTGGGACAGACCAAGAGACCCAGTACTTC
TRBJ1-1 | TRBV5-1 | TRBD1 | few | CASGRGRDEAFF | TGCGCCAGTGGAAGGGGGCGGGATGAAGCTTTCTTT
TRBJ2-7 | TRBV7-9 | NA | many | CASSPGGSRGMHEQYF | TGTGCCAGCAGCCCAGGGGGGTCCAGGGGCATGCACGAGCAGTACTTC
TRBJ2-1 | TRBV10-2 | TRBD2 | NA | CASGWTSGDSEQFF | TGCGCCAGCGGTTGGACTAGCGGGGATAGTGAGCAGTTCTTC
TRBJ1-6 | TRBV7-9 | TRBD1 | many | CASSSTQGATGSPLHF | TGTGCCAGCAGCTCTACGCAGGGGGCTACGGGTTCACCCCTCCACTTT
TRBJ1-1 | TRBV7-9 | NA | NA | CASSWNGRSTEAFF | TGTGCCAGCAGCTGGAATGGACGGAGCACTGAAGCTTTCTTT
TRBJ1-4 | TRBV7-2 | TRBD1 | few | CASSSGTDEKLFF | TGTGCCAGCAGCTCCGGGACAGATGAAAAACTGTTTTTT
TRBJ1-4 | TRBV25-1 | NA | NA | CASSFGPGQEDEKLFF | NA
TRBJ2-3 | TRBV7-7 | NA | few | CASSLEWQDTQYF | TGTGCTAGCAGCTTAGAGTGGCAAGATACGCAGTATTTT
TRBJ2-7 | TRBV5-1 | NA | few | CASSFQTEPYEQYF | TGCGCCAGCAGCTTTCAGACAGAGCCCTACGAGCAGTACTTC
TRBJ2-7 | TRBV29-1 | NA | many | CSAMTVSYEQYF | TGCAGCGCCATGACAGTAAGCTACGAGCAGTACTTC
TRBJ2-5 | TRBV7-2 | NA | NA | CASSHISGYQETQYF | TGCGCCAGCAGCCACATAAGCGGGTATCAGGAGACCCAGTACTTC
TRBJ1-1 | TRBV6-6 | NA | NA | CASSAGPGGDTEAFF | TGTGCCAGCAGTGCAGGCCCCGGCGGGGACACTGAAGCTTTCTTT